This T cell receptor beta chain was recorded in a study of cytomegalovirus exposure and HLA in healthy donors. This CDR3 contains 14 residues. V was clipped by 1 base and J by 7 bases; unmatched bases: 4. From germline, CDR1 is LGHNA and CDR2 YNFKEQ. A multiplex PCR was run with 60 Vbeta primers and 13 Jbeta primers. The repertoire was sequenced with immunoSEQ multiplex PCR; TCRdb's copy has only in-frame clones and lacks some. This repertoire shows about 97,000 clones, roughly three quarters found once; its top ten account for 4.1%. The sequencing input was PBMCs. This receptor was taken from a man in his forties or fifties in good health and CMV-seronegative. The chain couples TRBV4-2 to TRBJ1-1, with TRBD1 matching over 9 bases. As DNA, the CDR3 is TGTGCCAGCAGCCAAGCCGGGACAGGGAGTGAAGCTTTCTTT. Translated: CASSQAGTGSEAFF.